Below are 16 T cell receptor beta chains sequenced from a single sample in a study of CD8+ T cells in alopecia areata. Investigators isolated RNA and reverse transcribed it into cDNA to act as the sequencing template. Data came from immunoSEQ multiplex PCR; TCRdb stores just in-frame clones and leaves some out. The data contain 170,000 or so clones, roughly 65% of them seen just once; the ten biggest clones take up around 0.9%. The treatment here: oral pan-JAK inhibitor, 5-10 mg twice daily. The sequenced sample was CD4+ T cells sorted from blood, obtained at week 4, from a patient treated with tofacitinib. These receptors all stem from a human donor with alopecia areata.

This clone showed up just once. The CDR3 DNA reads as TGCAGCGTTGACCCAGGTGGTGAAAAACTGTTTTTT. Protein: CSVDPGGEKLFF. The rearrangement links TRBV29-1 to TRBJ1-4; D not resolved. V shed 3 bases and J shed 7 bases, with 9 bases lying between them. This CDR3 comprises 12 residues. The germline CDR1 and CDR2 sequences are SQVTM and ANQGSEA. The full variable domain, with the rest looked up from reference TRBV29-1 and TRBJ1-4, is SAVISQKPSRDICQRGTSLTIQCQVDSQVTMMFWYRQQPGQSLTLIATANQGSEATYESGFVIDKFPISRPNLTFSTLTVSNMSPEDSSIYLCSVDPGGEKLFFGSGTQLSVL.

The genes are TRBV2 and TRBJ2-3; D remains ambiguous. Trimming pared 4 bases from V and 2 bases from J, leaving 10 bases between. Germline-derived CDR1 and CDR2 are SNHLY and FYNNEI. CDR3 length equals 14 residues. CDR3 residues: CASSGPTITDTQYF. The CDR3 DNA reads TGTGCCAGCAGTGGCCCGACGATCACAGATACGCAGTATTTT.

J is TRBJ1-1 and V is TRBV30, with 9 bases lining up with TRBD1. V lost 1 base to trimming and J lost 7 bases; unmatched junction nucleotides: 10. There are 15 residues in the CDR3. CDR1 GTSNPN and CDR2 SVGIG come from the germline V gene (reference sequence). CDR3 sequence reads: CAWSDKRQGGLEAFF. In DNA form, the CDR3 reads TGTGCCTGGAGTGATAAAAGACAGGGGGGTCTTGAAGCTTTCTTT.

This chain connects TRBV5-6 to TRBJ2-5, with D hard to call. The CDR3 length is 11 residues. V was clipped by 3 bases and J by 4 bases, with 4 bases between them. Germline V lookup: CDR1 SGHDT, CDR2 YYEEEE. The CDR3 sequence: CASSSTETQYF. CDR3 nucleotides: TGTGCCAGCAGCTCCACAGAGACCCAGTACTTC.

The table lists this clone with a few counts. The chain recombines TRBV29-1 with TRBJ1-2, with 8 bases aligning to TRBD1. After removal of 6 bases from V and 6 bases from J, the junction contained 12 bases not matched to a gene. The germline V gene encodes CDR1 SQVTM and CDR2 ANQGSEA. The CDR3 runs to 14 residues. The CDR3 reads CSVGLPTGVDGYTF. CDR3 nucleotide sequence: TGCAGCGTGGGCCTCCCGACAGGGGTCGATGGCTACACCTTC.

In regard to this clone: The sample contains more than one DNA sequence encoding this CDR3. The DNA of the CDR3 is TGCAGCGTCCAACAGGGGGGAGAGACCCAGTACTTC. This translates into CSVQQGGETQYF. J is TRBJ2-5 and V is TRBV29-1; TRBD1 matches 8 bases. This CDR3 is built from 12 residues. Germline V gene lookup returns CDR1 SQVTM and CDR2 ANQGSEA. V lost 6 bases, J lost 4 bases, and 4 bases stayed unmatched.

The chain recombines TRBV9 with TRBJ2-5, with D possibly matching TRBD2 (5 bases). V was shortened by 0 bases and J by 1 base, with 13 bases between the two germline ends. This CDR3 has 16 residues. The germline V gene encodes CDR1 SGDLS and CDR2 YYNGEE. CDR3 DNA: TGTGCCAGCAGCGTAGCTACGAGGGCAGGCCAAGAGACCCAGTACTTC. This translates into CASSVATRAGQETQYF.

V usage is TRBV5-6 and J usage is TRBJ2-2; D gene uncertain. The V gene lost 0 bases and the J gene lost 1 base, with 4 bases spanning the gap. Germline loops: CDR1 SGHDT, CDR2 YYEEEE. The CDR3 sequence is 14 residues long. CDR3 DNA sequence: TGTGCCAGCAGCTTGGGTCGGAACACCGGGGAGCTGTTTTTT. Its protein product is CASSLGRNTGELFF.

Concerning this clone itself: Within the sample, other DNA sequences also encode this same CDR3. The chain carries TRBV6-5 and TRBJ1-1, with 7 bases matching TRBD1. Per the germline V gene, CDR1 is MNHEY and CDR2 is SVGAGI. The CDR3 is 14 residues long. J was trimmed by 4 bases and V by 0 bases; bases with no gene match: 2. The CDR3 DNA follows: TGTGCCAGCAGTTACTCCCCAGGGGGCACTGAAGCTTTCTTT. Translation gives CASSYSPGGTEAFF.

The V call is TRBV9, the J call TRBJ2-1; 10 positions match TRBD2. V shed 2 bases and J 4 bases; nucleotides not matched to a gene: 3. This CDR3 spans 15 amino acids. Germline loops: CDR1 SGDLS, CDR2 YYNGEE. The CDR3 nucleotides are TGTGCCAGCAGCGTTAGCGGGGGGCCGTACAATGAGCAGTTCTTC. Protein sequence: CASSVSGGPYNEQFF.

CDR3 bases: TGCAGCGTCGCCGGGACGGCCAGCTCCTACGAGCAGTACTTC. Its translation is CSVAGTASSYEQYF. V and J are TRBV29-1 and TRBJ2-5; either TRBD1 or TRBD2 may fit D (5 bases each). The J call is in doubt because the DNA end fits TRBJ2-7 better. Germline lookup yields CDR1 SQVTM and CDR2 ANQGSEA. This CDR3 has 14 residues.

This sequence joins TRBV2 and TRBJ1-2, with 10 bases aligning to TRBD1. Germline CDR1 SNHLY, CDR2 FYNNEI. V lost 5 bases to trimming and J lost 8 bases; unmatched junction nucleotides: 8. This CDR3 has 14 residues. CDR3 loop: CASSSLDRGSGYTF. Written as DNA, the CDR3 is TGTGCCAGCAGTTCCTTGGACAGGGGGAGCGGCTACACCTTC.

V gene TRBV30 combines with J gene TRBJ1-1; TRBD1 is a possible D gene (6 bases). From germline, CDR1 is GTSNPN and CDR2 SVGIG (reference sequence). The CDR3 extends over 15 amino acids. V was pared by 0 bases and J by 6 bases, with 17 bases between. The chain's CDR3 is CAWSVIPARTAEAFF. The CDR3 bases are TGTGCCTGGAGTGTAATTCCGGCAAGGACAGCTGAAGCTTTCTTT.

The chain couples TRBV4-3 to TRBJ2-3; 10 bases match TRBD2. Germline V lookup: CDR1 LGHNA, CDR2 YSLEER. V lost 2 bases and J lost 4; bases outside the gene matches: 6. This CDR3 region has 16 residues. Written as DNA, the CDR3 is TGCGCCAGCAGCCAACACACTAGCGGGGTGTCAGATACGCAGTATTTT. Its protein is CASSQHTSGVSDTQYF.

In its sample, this clone was seen a few times. The rearrangement joins TRBV29-1 to TRBJ2-5; D is uncertain. Germline CDR1 and CDR2: SQVTM and ANQGSEA. V was trimmed by 8 bases and J by 4 bases, leaving 17 bases between them. This CDR3 is built from 13 residues. CDR3 bases: TGCAGCCCGAGCCCCGGGCTCGGAGAGACCCAGTACTTC. It codes for CSPSPGLGETQYF.

In this sample, this clone turned up many times. This chain uses TRBV4-3 with TRBJ1-6; TRBD1 aligns across 7 bases. CDR3 length: 14 residues. The germline V gene has CDR1 LGHNA and CDR2 YSLEER. Trimming took 1 base from V and 9 from J; bases not matched to a gene: 3. Here the CDR3 reads CASSQVGGGSPLHF. The CDR3 DNA reads TGCGCCAGCAGCCAAGTAGGGGGCGGTTCACCCCTCCACTTT.